Shown below are 27 T cell receptor beta chains from a single sample sequenced in a study of cytomegalovirus exposure and HLA in healthy donors. The study ran its PCR with 60 Vbeta and 13 Jbeta primers. Libraries were prepared by immunoSEQ multiplex PCR; TCRdb keeps only in-frame clonotypes and omits some of them. The sample consists of 150,000 to 200,000 clones, roughly 83% of them appearing once. Sequenced material: PBMCs. These receptors all come from a woman between 45 and 65 years old in good health and CMV-seronegative.

This chain joins TRBV14 and TRBJ1-1; 7 bases agree with TRBD1. Looked up from germline, CDR1 is SGHDN and CDR2 is FVKESK. V gave up 4 bases and J gave up 0 bases; unmatched junction bases: 5. The CDR3 is 15 residues long. The CDR3 sequence: CASSLGTAMNTEAFF. The CDR3 DNA reads TGTGCCAGCAGCCTGGGGACAGCCATGAACACTGAAGCTTTCTTT.

This chain links TRBV13 with TRBJ2-7, with 8 bases identical to TRBD1. CDR1 is PRHDT and CDR2 is FYEKMQ in the germline V gene (reference sequence). The CDR3 sequence is 15 residues long. The junction had 6 bases not matched to a gene; V was cut back by 0 bases and J by 5 bases. In DNA, the CDR3 is TGTGCCAGCAGCTTAGGGTGGGGCAGGGGGCACGAGCAGTACTTC. Its translation: CASSLGWGRGHEQYF.

This chain connects TRBV6-1 to TRBJ1-5; 7 nucleotides match TRBD1. Germline CDR1 MNHNS, CDR2 SASEGT. The junction had 5 bases not matched to a gene; V was cut back by 3 bases and J by 3 bases. This CDR3 has 15 amino acids. For the CDR3, the DNA is TGTGCCAGCAGTGACTACAGGGGACTCAATCAGCCCCAGCATTTT. Translation: CASSDYRGLNQPQHF.

This chain connects TRBV19 to TRBJ1-6; D remains ambiguous. The germline CDR1 and CDR2 sequences are LNHDA and SQIVND (reference sequence). This CDR3 has 15 residues. Trimming left V 7 bases short and J 0 bases short, with 10 bases between. The chain's CDR3 is CASTPGSSYNSPLHF. DNA of the CDR3: TGTGCCAGTACCCCGGGGAGCTCCTATAATTCACCCCTCCACTTT. The full variable domain, rest sourced from reference TRBV19 and TRBJ1-6, is DGGITQSPKYLFRKEGQNVTLSCEQNLNHDAMYWYRQDPGQGLRLIYYSQIVNDFQKGDIAEGYSVSREKKESFPLTVTSAQKNPTAFYLCASTPGSSYNSPLHFGNGTRLTVT.

The gene calls are TRBV29-1 and TRBJ1-2, with a weak D call TRBD1 (6 bases). Trimming cost V 5 bases and J 0 bases, with 10 bases left between them. Per germline, CDR1 SQVTM and CDR2 ANQGSEA. This CDR3 is 13 amino acids long. The CDR3 DNA sequence: TGCAGCGTTAAGGGGGTACCTAACTATGGCTACACCTTC. Its translation is CSVKGVPNYGYTF.

V is TRBV18 and J is TRBJ1-6; D uncertain. The V gene lost 3 bases and the J gene lost 5 bases, with 8 bases spanning the gap. The CDR3 has 14 residues. Germline loops: CDR1 KGHSH, CDR2 LQKENI. In nucleotides, the CDR3 is TGTGCCAGCTCACCGAGATCAAATAATTCACCCCTCCACTTT. This gives the protein CASSPRSNNSPLHF.

In regard to this clone: Because the CDR3 is missing its conserved closing phenylalanine or tryptophan, this is likely a read error. The V and J genes are TRBV11-2 and TRBJ1-3; TRBD1 matches 12 bases. The CDR3 has 20 amino acids. Germline trimming cut 0 bases from V and 1 base from J; bases unmatched to any gene: 10. CDR1 SGHAT and CDR2 FQNNGV come from the germline V gene. The CDR3 nucleotides read TGTGCCAGCAGCTTAGACCCACCAGGGACAGGGGGCCCATCTGGAAACACCATATATTCT. Translating it yields CASSLDPPGTGGPSGNTIYS.

This sequence joins TRBV19 and TRBJ1-6, with 9 bases fitting TRBD1. This CDR3 is 16 amino acids long. Trimming removed 5 bases from V and 8 bases from J; junction bases left unmatched: 10. Germline-derived CDR1 and CDR2 are LNHDA and SQIVND (reference sequence). CDR3 in DNA: TGTGCCAGTAGTGAGCCGACAGGGGGAATATATTCACCCCTCCACTTT. Translation gives CASSEPTGGIYSPLHF.

V is TRBV6-6 and J is TRBJ2-7, with 8 bases identical to TRBD2. The length of the CDR3 is 13 residues. CDR1 MNHNY and CDR2 SVGAGI come from the germline V gene (reference sequence). Germline trimming cut 5 bases from V and 6 bases from J; bases unmatched to any gene: 6. CDR3: CASSTGRGAEQYF. CDR3 bases: TGTGCCAGCAGTACCGGGAGGGGGGCCGAGCAGTACTTC.

This clone was seen just once. The genes are TRBV7-2 and TRBJ1-5, with TRBD1 as a possible D gene (5 bases). The CDR3 sequence is 15 residues long. The germline CDR1 and CDR2 sequences are SGHTA and FQGNSA. Trimming cost V 3 bases and J 1 base, with 10 bases left between them. The CDR3 coding sequence is TGTGCCAGCAGCTTCCAGGGAAGGAGCAATCAGCCCCAGCATTTT. Translated, it gives CASSFQGRSNQPQHF.

This clone was observed once. This chain links TRBV27 with TRBJ1-5; TRBD1 matches 7 bases. V lost 6 bases, J lost 0 bases, and 14 bases stayed unmatched. Germline V lookup: CDR1 MNHEY, CDR2 SMNVEV (reference sequence). The CDR3 consists of 18 residues. The CDR3 DNA reads TGTGCCAGCAGCGCCGGACAGGCCTCAACTTTTAGCAATCAGCCCCAGCATTTT. Encoded protein: CASSAGQASTFSNQPQHF.

The genes are TRBV28 and TRBJ1-4, with D possibly TRBD1 on 6 matching bases. This CDR3 comprises 15 residues. Trimming shortened V by 8 bases and J by 2 bases, and 15 bases separated the two germline ends. CDR1 and CDR2 (germline): MDHEN, SYDVKM. The CDR3 reads CASRTPGVTNEKLFF. CDR3 coding DNA: TGTGCCAGCCGTACTCCAGGGGTGACTAATGAAAAACTGTTTTTT.

The chain links TRBV20-1 to TRBJ2-5, with D possibly matching TRBD1 (6 bases). The J call may be incorrect, as the DNA end agrees better with TRBJ2-7. Germline CDR1 reads DFQATT; CDR2 reads SNEGSKA (reference sequence). The CDR3 covers 11 residues. CDR3 nucleotides: TGCAGTGCTACAGGGGTCTACGAGCAGTACTTC. This translates into CSATGVYEQYF.

This rearrangement joins TRBV6-5 to TRBJ2-7; D remains ambiguous. Germline CDR1 reads MNHEY; CDR2 reads SVGAGI. V was clipped by 8 bases and J by 4 bases, with 15 bases between them. The CDR3 covers 13 residues. The CDR3, as DNA: TGTGCCAGCGAGCGAGTAATTAGATACGAGCAGTACTTC. This codes for CASERVIRYEQYF.

This chain connects TRBV7-9 to TRBJ2-5; 8 bases fit TRBD1. After removal of 2 bases from V and 4 bases from J, the junction contained 12 bases not matched to a gene. Germline-derived CDR1 and CDR2 are SEHNR and FQNEAQ (reference sequence). The CDR3 consists of 17 residues. CDR3 sequence: CASSLLLTGGVLETQYF. The DNA of the CDR3 is TGTGCCAGCAGCTTACTCCTCACAGGGGGAGTCTTAGAGACCCAGTACTTC.

A word on this clone: The junction differs from germline at one of its ends, possibly a read error. The rearrangement links TRBV7-7 to TRBJ2-3; D might be TRBD2 (7 bases). The CDR3 is 15 amino acids. CDR1 and CDR2 from the germline V gene are SSHAT and FNYEAQ (reference sequence). The CDR3 region is CASSLGGPPTDTQYF. For the CDR3, the DNA is TGTGCTAGCAGCCTCGGGGGGCCACCCACAGATACGCAGTATTTT.

V is TRBV7-2 and J is TRBJ2-2; maybe TRBD1 (5 bases). Trimming left V 1 base short and J 5 bases short, with 17 bases between. The CDR3 length is 17 residues. Germline CDR1 is SGHTA and CDR2 is FQGNSA. This CDR3 reads CASSLGVGSGLTGELFF. CDR3 DNA sequence: TGTGCCAGCAGCTTAGGAGTTGGGTCAGGGCTTACCGGGGAGCTGTTTTTT.

The chain combines TRBV7-2 with TRBJ1-1; 7 positions agree with TRBD1. Per germline, CDR1 SGHTA and CDR2 FQGNSA. The CDR3 contains 15 residues. V lost 3 bases to trimming and J lost 5 bases; unmatched junction nucleotides: 9. The CDR3 spells CASSLADRVGTEAFF. In DNA form, the CDR3 reads TGTGCCAGCAGCTTGGCAGACAGGGTTGGGACTGAAGCTTTCTTT. Full variable domain (remainder filled in from reference TRBV7-2 and TRBJ1-1): GAGVSQSPSNKVTEKGKDVELRCDPISGHTALYWYRQSLGQGLEFLIYFQGNSAPDKSGLPSDRFSAERTGGSVSTLTIQRTQQEDSAVYLCASSLADRVGTEAFFGQGTRLTVV.

This clone was observed once. The chain combines TRBV9 with TRBJ2-3, with 7 nucleotides matching TRBD1. The CDR3 sequence is 15 residues long. Germline V gene lookup returns CDR1 SGDLS and CDR2 YYNGEE. Trimming at V came to 4 bases and at J to 6 bases, leaving 11 bases not matched to a gene. CDR3 DNA: TGTGCCAGCAGCTTAATCACAGGGGTGACGGATACGCAGTATTTT. It is translated as CASSLITGVTDTQYF.

The V gene is TRBV11-2, the J gene TRBJ2-5; the D gene is possibly TRBD2 (7 bases). The CDR3 is made up of 15 amino acids. Per germline, CDR1 SGHAT and CDR2 FQNNGV. Trimming left V 0 bases short and J 5 bases short, with 13 bases between. CDR3 nucleotides: TGTGCCAGCAGCTTAGATTCGGGGGGCGGTGAGACCCAGTACTTC. Translated, it gives CASSLDSGGGETQYF.

The chain links TRBV9 to TRBJ2-7; TRBD2 agrees at 8 bases. J gave up 3 bases and V 4 bases, and 6 bases lay outside the gene matches. The CDR3 sequence is 14 residues long. Germline V gene data show CDR1 as SGDLS and CDR2 as YYNGEE. The CDR3 protein is CASSPTGTSYEQYF. CDR3 in DNA: TGTGCCAGCAGCCCCACCGGGACTAGCTACGAGCAGTACTTC.

The chain is built from TRBV4-3 and TRBJ2-3, with TRBD2 matching 7 bases. The CDR3 has 16 amino acids. Trimming cost V 1 base and J 4 bases; bases outside gene matches: 8. Per germline, CDR1 LGHNA and CDR2 YSLEER. As DNA, the CDR3 is TGCGCCAGCAGCCAAGTGCGCGGGAGTGGCGCAGATACGCAGTATTTT. It translates to CASSQVRGSGADTQYF.

The chain links TRBV28 to TRBJ2-3, with TRBD2 matching 7 bases. The CDR3 covers 13 residues. V was clipped by 10 bases and J by 4 bases; unmatched bases: 8. Germline V gives CDR1 MDHEN, CDR2 SYDVKM. The CDR3 here is CATGEGIPDTQYF. CDR3 DNA sequence: TGTGCCACCGGGGAGGGCATCCCAGATACGCAGTATTTT.

This chain connects TRBV27 to TRBJ2-1, with D possibly being TRBD2 (6 bases). The CDR3 consists of 15 residues. Germline CDR1 is MNHEY and CDR2 is SMNVEV (reference sequence). V dropped 6 bases and J dropped 2 bases, with 14 bases sitting between them. CDR3 sequence: CASSLAGTAYNEQFF. DNA of the CDR3: TGTGCCAGCAGCCTAGCAGGGACTGCCTACAATGAGCAGTTCTTC.

The chain is built from TRBV2 and TRBJ1-1; 7 nucleotides line up with TRBD1. The V and J ends lost 7 bases and 8 bases, in that order; junction bases with no gene match: 13. Germline CDR1 SNHLY, CDR2 FYNNEI. This CDR3 has 14 residues. CDR3 in amino acids: CASTMTGRVTEAFF. The CDR3 coding sequence is TGTGCCAGCACCATGACAGGGAGAGTGACGGAAGCTTTCTTT. Together with reference TRBV2 and TRBJ1-1, the CDR3 gives the full variable domain: EPEVTQTPSHQVTQMGQEVILRCVPISNHLYFYWYRQILGQKVEFLVSFYNNEISEKSEIFDDQFSVERPDGSNFTLKIRSTKLEDSAMYFCASTMTGRVTEAFFGQGTRLTVV.

The rearrangement uses TRBV4-1 and TRBJ1-4; the match to TRBD1 covers 8 bases. The length of the CDR3 is 15 residues. CDR1 is MGHRA and CDR2 is YSYEKL in the germline V gene. The V segment lost 5 bases and the J segment 7 bases; nucleotides outside the gene matches: 9. The CDR3 spells CASSSLPGQGEKLFF. In nucleotides, the CDR3 is TGCGCCAGCAGCTCTCTGCCAGGACAGGGTGAAAAACTGTTTTTT.

CDR3: CASSLGITGGEQFF. In DNA, the CDR3 is TGTGCCAGCAGTTTAGGCATAACAGGGGGTGAGCAGTTCTTC. The chain is built from TRBV6-5 and TRBJ2-1; 8 nucleotides align to TRBD1. J gave up 9 bases and V 4 bases, and 8 bases lay outside the gene matches. The CDR3 length is 14 residues. CDR1 is MNHEY and CDR2 is SVGAGI in the germline V gene.